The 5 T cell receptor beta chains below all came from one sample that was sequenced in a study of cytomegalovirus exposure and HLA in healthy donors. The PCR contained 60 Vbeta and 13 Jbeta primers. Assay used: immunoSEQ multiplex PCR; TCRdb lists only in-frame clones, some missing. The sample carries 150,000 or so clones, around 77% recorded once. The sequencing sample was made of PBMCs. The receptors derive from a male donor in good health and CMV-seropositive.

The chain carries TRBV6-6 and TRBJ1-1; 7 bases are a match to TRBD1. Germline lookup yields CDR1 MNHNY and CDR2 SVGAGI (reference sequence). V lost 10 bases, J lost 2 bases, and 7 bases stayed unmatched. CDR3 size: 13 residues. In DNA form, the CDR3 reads TGTGCCACCAAAACAGGGGCCAACACTGAAGCTTTCTTT. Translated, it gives CATKTGANTEAFF.

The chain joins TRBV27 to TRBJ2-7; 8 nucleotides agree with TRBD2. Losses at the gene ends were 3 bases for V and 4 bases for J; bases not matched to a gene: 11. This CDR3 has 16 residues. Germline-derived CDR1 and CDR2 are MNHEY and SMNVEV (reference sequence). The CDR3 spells CASSFVERETWYEQYF. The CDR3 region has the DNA TGTGCCAGCAGTTTCGTTGAGCGGGAGACTTGGTACGAGCAGTACTTC.

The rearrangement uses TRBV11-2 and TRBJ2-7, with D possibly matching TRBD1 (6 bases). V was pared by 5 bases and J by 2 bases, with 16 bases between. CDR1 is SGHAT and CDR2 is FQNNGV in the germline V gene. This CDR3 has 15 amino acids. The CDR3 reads CASSPIGQPTYEQYF. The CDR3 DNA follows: TGTGCCAGCAGCCCTATCGGACAGCCGACCTACGAGCAGTACTTC.

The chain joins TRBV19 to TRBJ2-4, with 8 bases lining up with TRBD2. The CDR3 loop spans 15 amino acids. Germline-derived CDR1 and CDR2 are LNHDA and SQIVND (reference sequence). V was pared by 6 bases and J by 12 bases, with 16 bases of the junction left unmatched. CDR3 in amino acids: CASSTGLALSGSQYF. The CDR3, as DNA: TGTGCCAGTAGCACCGGACTAGCCCTGAGCGGCAGTCAGTACTTC.

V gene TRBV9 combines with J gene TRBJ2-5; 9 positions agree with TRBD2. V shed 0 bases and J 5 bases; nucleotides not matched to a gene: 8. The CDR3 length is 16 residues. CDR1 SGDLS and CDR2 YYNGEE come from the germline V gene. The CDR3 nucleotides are TGTGCCAGCAGCGTAGCTTCCGCGGGGGGGCAGGAGACCCAGTACTTC. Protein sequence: CASSVASAGGQETQYF.